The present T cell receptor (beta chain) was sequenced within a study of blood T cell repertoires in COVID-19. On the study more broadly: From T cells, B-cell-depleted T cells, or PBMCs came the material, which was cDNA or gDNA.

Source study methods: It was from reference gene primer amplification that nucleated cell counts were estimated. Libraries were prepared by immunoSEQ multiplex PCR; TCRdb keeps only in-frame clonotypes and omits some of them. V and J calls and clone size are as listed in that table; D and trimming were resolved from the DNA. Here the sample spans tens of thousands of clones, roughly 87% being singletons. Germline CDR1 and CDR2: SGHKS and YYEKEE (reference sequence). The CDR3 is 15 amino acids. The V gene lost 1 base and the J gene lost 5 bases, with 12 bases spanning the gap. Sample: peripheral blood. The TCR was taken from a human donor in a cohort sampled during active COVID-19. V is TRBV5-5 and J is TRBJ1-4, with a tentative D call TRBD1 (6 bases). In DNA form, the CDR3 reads TGTGCCAGCAGCTTGTTAGGGGGTTGGAATGAAAAACTGTTTTTT. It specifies CASSLLGGWNEKLFF.